The 31 T cell receptor delta chains below come from one sample, sequenced in a study of DNA immune sequencing with unique molecular identifiers. A 32-plex genomic DNA assay used primers for all 8 TRDV and 4 TRDJ genes. A 12-nucleotide UMI was added during 2 to 4 barcoding PCR cycles before adapter PCR. TCRdb processed the multiplex PCR reads again with the CATT caller. The data show 2,300 or so delta-chain clones, 8.4% seen once. Sequenced: gamma-delta T cells enriched from blood buffy coat, or unenriched PBMCs (not recorded which). The receptors stem from a human donor in good health.

This chain links TRDV1 with TRDJ1, with D unclear. CDR1 and CDR2 (germline): TSWWSYY, QGS. Trimming took 4 bases from V and 6 from J, leaving 9 bases between them. CDR3 size: 12 residues. CDR3 sequence (DNA): TGTGCTCTTGGGGGGATCCATCATAAACTCATCTTT. It encodes CALGGIHHKLIF.

V and J are TRDV1 and TRDJ2, with TRDD3 identical over 9 bases. TCRdb leaves out the J gene; it was filled in here by matching the DNA to germline. V was clipped by 5 bases and J by 7 bases; unmatched bases: 17. From germline, CDR1 is TSWWSYY and CDR2 QGS. CDR3 length: 18 residues. For the CDR3, the DNA is TGTGCTCTTGGGAAAGGGCGGGGGGATACCCCCCAAAGAGCACAACTCTTCTTT. Translation gives CALGKGRGDTPQRAQLFF.

On this clone itself: The mismatch at residue 12 between this DNA's translation and the TCRdb protein of a much larger clone likely reflects a read error; the protein shown is translated from the DNA. Other DNA sequences in this sample translate to the same CDR3. This chain links TRDV2 with TRDJ1; 11 nucleotides line up with TRDD3. The CDR3 consists of 15 residues. Germline V gives CDR1 GEAIGNYY, CDR2 EKD. CDR3 region: CACAQLGDRDDNLIF. CDR3 nucleotide sequence: TGTGCCTGTGCCCAACTGGGGGATAGGGACGATAATCTCATCTTT.

The chain joins TRDV2 to TRDJ1; D gene ambiguous. The V gene's germline CDR1 is GEAIGNYY and CDR2 EKD. This CDR3 contains 15 residues. The germline V and J ends were trimmed by 3 bases and 1 base, with 14 bases remaining between them. The CDR3 nucleotides are TGTGCCTGTGACCCGTTGGGTGGGTCCACCGATAAACTCATCTTT. It codes for CACDPLGGSTDKLIF.

V is TRDV2 and J is TRDJ1; 9 nucleotides line up with TRDD3. Trimming took 1 base from V and 3 from J; bases not matched to a gene: 17. Germline CDR1 GEAIGNYY, CDR2 EKD. The CDR3 length is 19 residues. The CDR3 region is CACDTLGDAKGRGPDKLIF. CDR3 coding DNA: TGTGCCTGTGACACTCTGGGGGATGCGAAAGGGAGAGGACCCGATAAACTCATCTTT.

This clone was seen a handful of times. Only one base separates this from a far larger clonotype, so it likely reflects a read error. The chain combines TRDV2 with TRDJ1; 13 bases match TRDD3. CDR3 length: 19 amino acids. CDR1 and CDR2 (germline): GEAIGNYY, EKD. CDR3 nucleotides: TGTGCCTGTGACTCCTTACTGGGGGATACGCTATTAGACACCGGTAAACTCATCTTT. As protein: CACDSLLGDTLLDTGKLIF.

Worth noting for this clone: TCRdb attributes to this sequence the protein of a much larger clone, which differs from the DNA translation at residue 10; a read error is likely, and the protein displayed is translated from the DNA. DNA of the CDR3: TGTGCCTGTGATCAACTTGGCGGTACTTGGGGATACGCGACAGCACAACTCTTCTTT. Amino acid sequence: CACDQLGGTWGYATAQLFF. This chain links TRDV2 with TRDJ2, with 9 nucleotides matching TRDD3. Germline trimming cut 4 bases from V and 4 bases from J; bases unmatched to any gene: 18. Germline CDR1 and CDR2: GEAIGNYY and EKD. This CDR3 contains 19 residues.

About this clone itself: Given a much more abundant clone one base away, this may be a read error. The same CDR3 arises from other DNA sequences in this sample as well. The V call is TRAV29/DV5, the J call TRDJ1; maybe TRDD3 (7 bases). In the absence of a J gene in TCRdb, the DNA was matched to germline to assign it here. CDR1 is NSMFDY and CDR2 is ISSIKDK in the germline V gene. CDR3 size: 22 residues. V was clipped by 0 bases and J by 1 base, with 34 bases between them. CDR3 protein: CAASDRLGPTKWDTLGTDKLIF. The CDR3 DNA reads TGTGCAGCAAGCGACCGCCTAGGTCCTACCAAGTGGGATACTCTGGGCACCGATAAACTCATCTTT.

In its sample, this clone was seen a few times. The V call is TRDV3, the J call TRDJ1, with D tentatively TRDD1 or TRDD2 (6 bases each). Between the trimmed V and J ends, which lost 5 bases and 8 bases, there was a span of 30 bases. CDR1 TVYSNPD and CDR2 GDNSRS come from the germline V gene (reference sequence). The CDR3 extends over 16 amino acids. CDR3 sequence reads: CAPRLSYGIVRAKLIF. DNA for the CDR3: TGTGCCCCCCGGCTATCCTACGGAATAGTGAGGGCAAAACTCATCTTT.

In regard to this clone: For this DNA, TCRdb reports the protein of a much larger clone, which diverges at residue 18, most likely from a read error; the protein presented here is translated directly from the DNA. This sequence joins TRDV2 and TRDJ3, with 8 bases that match TRDD3. The CDR3 is made up of 19 amino acids. CDR1 and CDR2 from the germline V gene are GEAIGNYY and EKD. CDR3 loop: CACDTAAGGVTWDTRQMIF. The CDR3 region has the DNA TGTGCCTGTGACACCGCAGCTGGGGGAGTTACCTGGGACACCCGACAGATGATTTTC.

On this clone itself: The translation of this DNA and the TCRdb protein of a much larger clone differ at residue 12, probably owing to a read error; the protein shown here is translated from the DNA. The chain combines TRDV2 with TRDJ1, with TRDD3 identical over 9 bases. Germline loops: CDR1 GEAIGNYY, CDR2 EKD. This CDR3 spans 17 amino acids. V shed 2 bases and J 3 bases; nucleotides not matched to a gene: 12. The CDR3 DNA is TGTGCCTGTGACAAACTGGGGGACCCCCCCTACGCCGATAAACTCATCTTT. Its translation is CACDKLGDPPYADKLIF.

The rearrangement uses TRDV2 and TRDJ3, with TRDD3 as a possible D gene (6 bases). The CDR3 consists of 20 residues. Germline assignment: CDR1 GEAIGNYY and CDR2 EKD. The V end was cut by 0 bases, the J end by 0 bases, with 17 bases between. The CDR3 nucleotides are TGTGCCTGTGACACCATGGGGGGGGACCAAGTCTCCTGGGACACCCGACAGATGTTTTTC. It encodes CACDTMGGDQVSWDTRQMFF.

This clone was detected only a few times. The protein recorded in TCRdb matches a much larger clone and deviates from this DNA's translation at residue 14, suggesting a read error; the protein here is obtained by translating the DNA. This chain links TRDV2 with TRDJ1, with TRDD2 matching over 8 bases. Germline assignment: CDR1 GEAIGNYY and CDR2 EKD. CDR3 size: 17 residues. The DNA for the CDR3 is TGTGCCTGTGACACAATAGCTTCCTACGCGGGTCTCGATAATCTCATCTTT. Protein sequence: CACDTIASYAGLDNLIF.

The sample holds a few counts of this clone. This sequence is one base from a far larger clone and is likely a read error. Other DNA sequences within the sample encode an identical CDR3. This chain joins TRDV2 and TRDJ1; 12 bases map to TRDD3. This CDR3 is built from 18 residues. The germline CDR1 and CDR2 sequences are GEAIGNYY and EKD. The CDR3 DNA reads as TGTGCCTGTGACACCGTAAAACTGGGGGATACTGGGACCGATAAACTGATCTTT. It specifies CACDTVKLGDTGTDKLIF.

This clone was seen a handful of times. TCRdb's protein, taken from a much larger clone, differs from this DNA's translation at residue 2, likely owing to a read error; the protein displayed comes from the DNA. V gene TRDV2 combines with J gene TRDJ1; no firm D call. Germline V gene sequence: CDR1 GEAIGNYY, CDR2 EKD. The CDR3 consists of 16 residues. CDR3 region: CSCDPSDRKYTDKLIF. The CDR3 nucleotides are TGTTCCTGTGACCCGTCCGATCGGAAGTACACCGATAAACTCATCTTT.

This clone turned up a few times. A much larger clonotype is one base distant, so this may be a read error. In the same sample, other DNA sequences code for this CDR3. The CDR3 protein is CACDTVAEGSSWDTRQMFF. The CDR3 DNA follows: TGTGCCTGTGACACAGTAGCGGAGGGGAGCTCCTGGGACACCCGACAGATGTTTTTC. The chain links TRDV2 to TRDJ3, with D possibly TRDD3 on 5 matching bases. V lost 1 base and J 0 bases, leaving 15 bases between the germline ends. This CDR3 comprises 19 residues. Germline lookup yields CDR1 GEAIGNYY and CDR2 EKD.

This clone was picked up a small number of times. This chain uses TRAV38-2/DV8 with TRDJ1; TRDD3 matches at 8 bases. With 0 bases clipped from V and 0 bases from J, the junction kept 13 bases outside the gene matches. CDR1 and CDR2 from the germline V gene are TSESDYY and QEAYKQQN. This CDR3 spans 19 amino acids. In DNA form, the CDR3 reads TGTGCTTATAGGAGCGCGTCCCAGTACTGGGGGTTACACACCGATAAACTCATCTTT. Protein: CAYRSASQYWGLHTDKLIF.

This sequence joins TRDV1 and TRDJ1, with 12 bases identical to TRDD3. TCRdb supplies no J gene; here it was assigned by aligning the nucleotide sequence to germline. V was clipped by 0 bases and J by 1 base; unmatched bases: 15. Germline V CDR1 and CDR2: TSWWSYY, QGS. The CDR3 runs to 21 residues. The CDR3 loop reads CALGELQIRTLLGDTTDKLIF. CDR3 sequence (DNA): TGTGCTCTTGGGGAACTACAAATTCGTACACTACTGGGGGATACCACCGATAAACTCATCTTT.

The gene calls are TRDV2 and TRDJ1; 8 positions match TRDD3. Losses at the gene ends were 1 base for V and 0 bases for J; bases not matched to a gene: 9. Germline V lookup: CDR1 GEAIGNYY, CDR2 EKD. This CDR3 comprises 17 residues. The CDR3 DNA sequence: TGTGCCTGTGACACGGTACTGGGGGCTTCGTACACCGATAAACTCATCTTT. Translated, it gives CACDTVLGASYTDKLIF.

This clone showed up just a few times. A far larger clone differs by one base, so this is likely a read error. Other nucleotide sequences in the sample specify the same CDR3. The chain recombines TRDV2 with TRDJ3; D might be TRDD3 (5 bases). Germline V gives CDR1 GEAIGNYY, CDR2 EKD. The CDR3 has 20 residues. Written as DNA, the CDR3 is TGTGCCTGCGACACCTTGGGGACCACGAACGGCTCCTGGGACACCCGACAGATGTTTTTC. This codes for CACDTLGTTNGSWDTRQMFF.

This clone was observed a few times. A far larger clone differs by one base, so this is likely a read error. Other DNA sequences in the sample encode the same CDR3. The CDR3 nucleotides read TGTGCCTGTGACACCGTATCTGGGGGATCCCTGGTGCCCGATAAACTCATCTTT. The encoded protein is CACDTVSGGSLVPDKLIF. The chain combines TRDV2 with TRDJ1, with 9 bases matching TRDD3. J lost 3 bases, V lost 0 bases, and 13 bases had no gene match. The CDR3 is 18 residues long. Germline V CDR1 and CDR2: GEAIGNYY, EKD.

The V gene is TRAV38-2/DV8, the J gene TRDJ1; 12 bases match TRDD3. Germline values: CDR1 TSESDYY, CDR2 QEAYKQQN. Trimming at V came to 0 bases and at J to 3 bases, leaving 27 bases not matched to a gene. The CDR3 extends over 24 amino acids. In DNA form, the CDR3 reads TGTGCTTATAGGAGCGCGGAAAACAGCCTTCCTACGCTCGCTGGGGGATACGCGGCCGATAAACTCATCTTT. Translated: CAYRSAENSLPTLAGGYAADKLIF.

This clone has only a few counts. Translating this DNA gives a protein that differs at residue 12 from the TCRdb one, which belongs to a much larger clone; a read error is likely, and the protein shown is this translation. The rearrangement uses TRDV2 and TRDJ1, with TRDD3 matching 9 bases. This CDR3 spans 17 amino acids. V lost 1 base, J lost 4 bases, and 12 bases stayed unmatched. Germline V gene lookup returns CDR1 GEAIGNYY and CDR2 EKD. As DNA, the CDR3 is TGTGCCTGTGACACTCTGGGGGATGGAAAGTACATCGATAAACTCATCTTT. Translating it yields CACDTLGDGKYIDKLIF.

There are a few counts of this clone. The protein held in TCRdb is that of a much larger clone and does not match this DNA's translation at residue 7, likely because of a read error; the protein shown is translated from the DNA. The V gene is TRDV2, the J gene TRDJ3, with D unclear. There are 17 residues in the CDR3. V lost 1 base and J lost 0, with 9 bases in between. CDR1 and CDR2 from the germline V gene are GEAIGNYY and EKD. The CDR3, as DNA: TGTGCCTGTGACACATCGCTCCCCTCCTGGGACACCCGACAGATGTTTTTC. This codes for CACDTSLPSWDTRQMFF.

The rearrangement links TRDV1 to TRDJ1; TRDD3 agrees at 10 bases. No J segment appears in TCRdb, so it was assigned here by matching the sequence to germline. Looked up from germline, CDR1 is TSWWSYY and CDR2 is QGS. With 0 bases clipped from V and 3 bases from J, the junction kept 19 bases outside the gene matches. The CDR3 has 21 amino acids. This chain's CDR3 is CALGELVGWLRWWGIPDKLIF. CDR3 coding DNA: TGTGCTCTTGGGGAACTAGTGGGTTGGCTCCGTTGGTGGGGGATACCCGATAAACTCATCTTT.

In regard to this clone: The protein held in TCRdb is that of a much larger clone and does not match this DNA's translation at residue 15, likely because of a read error; the protein shown is translated from the DNA. This chain joins TRDV2 and TRDJ1; the match to TRDD3 covers 9 bases. Germline assignment: CDR1 GEAIGNYY and CDR2 EKD. The CDR3 runs 17 residues. The CDR3 DNA reads as TGTGCCTGTGACACTCTGGGGGATGGAAAGTACACCGATAAATTCATCTTT. Its protein product is CACDTLGDGKYTDKFIF.

The V and J genes are TRDV2 and TRDJ1, with 13 bases lining up with TRDD3. J was trimmed by 3 bases and V by 0 bases; bases with no gene match: 15. The germline gives CDR1 GEAIGNYY, CDR2 EKD. There are 20 residues in the CDR3. As DNA, the CDR3 is TGTGCCTGTGACACCATCAGACTGGGGGATACGCCTCAGAGGGCCGATAAACTCATCTTT. Translated: CACDTIRLGDTPQRADKLIF.

The CDR3 loop reads CALGELRLGVLYTDKLIF. CDR3 in DNA: TGTGCTCTTGGGGAACTGCGGCTGGGGGTCCTGTACACCGATAAACTCATCTTT. J gene TRDJ1 was identified, but the V gene was not called; the DNA was not used to check the table's D call, TRDD3. This CDR3 region has 18 residues.

By frequency in the sample, this clone is medium-sized (0.01 to 0.1%). This rearrangement joins TRDV2 to TRDJ1; TRDD3 matches at 9 bases. This CDR3 is built from 19 residues. Germline V CDR1 and CDR2: GEAIGNYY, EKD. The junction had 15 bases not matched to a gene; V was cut back by 1 base and J by 1 base. This chain's CDR3 is CACDTMKLGDLQLTDKLIF. In DNA form, the CDR3 reads TGTGCCTGTGACACGATGAAGCTGGGGGATCTTCAACTCACCGATAAACTCATCTTT.

The chain couples TRDV1 to TRDJ1; D possibly uses TRDD2 or TRDD3 (7 bases each). In the absence of a J gene in TCRdb, the DNA was matched to germline to assign it here. CDR1 and CDR2 (germline): TSWWSYY, QGS. V lost 3 bases and J lost 0, with 38 bases in between. This CDR3 is 24 amino acids long. This chain's CDR3 is CALGDSAVTAFLSLLGIYTDKLIF. In nucleotides, the CDR3 is TGTGCTCTTGGGGACTCGGCCGTCACGGCCTTCCTGAGTCTACTGGGGATCTACACCGATAAACTCATCTTT.

Comments on this clone: A far bigger clonotype differs at one base, so this is likely a read error. This sample also contains other DNA sequences that code for the same CDR3. The chain links TRDV2 to TRDJ3; 9 bases are shared with TRDD3. The CDR3 sequence is 20 residues long. The germline gives CDR1 GEAIGNYY, CDR2 EKD. The DNA of the CDR3 is TGTGCCTGTGATCCCATTGTACTGGGGGAAAGCTCCTGGGACACCCGACAGATGTTCTTC. Amino acids: CACDPIVLGESSWDTRQMFF.